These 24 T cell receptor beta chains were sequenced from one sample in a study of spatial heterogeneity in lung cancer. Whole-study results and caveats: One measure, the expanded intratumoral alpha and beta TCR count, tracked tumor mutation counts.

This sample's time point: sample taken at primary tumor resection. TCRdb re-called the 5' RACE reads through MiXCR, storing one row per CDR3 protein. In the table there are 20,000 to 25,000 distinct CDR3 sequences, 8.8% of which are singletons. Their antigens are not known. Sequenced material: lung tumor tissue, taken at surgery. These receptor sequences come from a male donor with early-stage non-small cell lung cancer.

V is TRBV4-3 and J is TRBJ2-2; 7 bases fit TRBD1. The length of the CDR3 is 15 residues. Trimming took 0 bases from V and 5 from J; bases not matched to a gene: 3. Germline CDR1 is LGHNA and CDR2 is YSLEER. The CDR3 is CASSQDRGQTGELFF. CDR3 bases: TGCGCCAGCAGCCAAGATCGGGGACAGACCGGGGAGCTGTTTTTT.

Written as DNA, the CDR3 is TGTGCCAGCAGCCCGAAGGCAGGCGGCACCGGGGAGCTGTTTTTT. It translates to CASSPKAGGTGELFF. The V call is TRBV11-3, the J call TRBJ2-2; D is uncertain. The CDR3 extends over 15 amino acids. V shed 5 bases and J shed 4 bases, with 14 bases lying between them. Germline-derived CDR1 and CDR2 are SGHNT and YENEEA.

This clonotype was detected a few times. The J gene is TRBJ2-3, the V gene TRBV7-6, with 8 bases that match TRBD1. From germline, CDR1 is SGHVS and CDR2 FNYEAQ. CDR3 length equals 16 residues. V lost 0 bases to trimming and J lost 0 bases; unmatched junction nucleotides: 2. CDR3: CASSLAGDRSTDTQYF. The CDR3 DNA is TGTGCCAGCAGCTTAGCGGGGGACAGGAGCACAGATACGCAGTATTTT.

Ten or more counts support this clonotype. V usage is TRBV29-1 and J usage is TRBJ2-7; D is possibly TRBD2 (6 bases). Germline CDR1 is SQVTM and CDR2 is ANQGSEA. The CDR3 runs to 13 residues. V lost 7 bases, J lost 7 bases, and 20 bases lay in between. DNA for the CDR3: TGCAGCGCACTGGGACCCGGGGGTCGGGAGCAGTACTTC. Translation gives CSALGPGGREQYF.

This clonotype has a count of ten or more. The CDR3 here is CATSRARDRFTYTF. In DNA form, the CDR3 reads TGTGCCACCAGCAGAGCTAGGGACCGCTTCACCTACACCTTC. The gene calls are TRBV15 and TRBJ1-2; the D gene is possibly TRBD1 (5 bases). Deletions cut 1 base from V and 10 bases from J, with 16 bases between. Germline assignment: CDR1 LNHNV and CDR2 YYDKDF (reference sequence). The CDR3 totals 14 residues.

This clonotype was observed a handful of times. CDR3 region: CSAREAGSQPQHF. In DNA, the CDR3 is TGCAGTGCTAGAGAGGCCGGGAGTCAGCCCCAGCATTTT. This chain links TRBV20-1 with TRBJ1-5, with D uncertain. The V and J ends lost 0 bases and 6 bases respectively, with 9 bases between them. The length of the CDR3 is 13 residues. Germline-derived CDR1 and CDR2 are DFQATT and SNEGSKA (reference sequence).

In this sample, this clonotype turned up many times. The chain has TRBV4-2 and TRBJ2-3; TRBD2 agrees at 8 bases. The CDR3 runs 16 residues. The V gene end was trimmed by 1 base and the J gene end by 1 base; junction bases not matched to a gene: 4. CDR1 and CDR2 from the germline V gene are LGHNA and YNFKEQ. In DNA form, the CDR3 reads TGTGCCAGCAGCCAAGGCATTAGCGGGGGCACAGATACGCAGTATTTT. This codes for CASSQGISGGTDTQYF.

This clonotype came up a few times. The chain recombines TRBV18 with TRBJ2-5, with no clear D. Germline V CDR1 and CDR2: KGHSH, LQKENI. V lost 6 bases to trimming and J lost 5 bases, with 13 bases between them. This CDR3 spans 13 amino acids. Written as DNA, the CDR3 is TGTGCCAGCTCGTCGGCCATGACCGAGACCCAGTACTTC. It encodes CASSSAMTETQYF.

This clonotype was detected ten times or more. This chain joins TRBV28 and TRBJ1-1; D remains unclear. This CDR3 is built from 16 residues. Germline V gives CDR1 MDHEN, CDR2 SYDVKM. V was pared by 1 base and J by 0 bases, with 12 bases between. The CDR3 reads CASSLSAGGLNTEAFF. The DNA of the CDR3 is TGTGCCAGCAGTTTATCGGCGGGAGGACTGAACACTGAAGCTTTCTTT.

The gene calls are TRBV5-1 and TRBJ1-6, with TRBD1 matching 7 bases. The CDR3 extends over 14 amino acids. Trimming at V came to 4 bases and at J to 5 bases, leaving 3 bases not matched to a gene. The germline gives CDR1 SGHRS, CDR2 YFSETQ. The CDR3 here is CASSRDSDNSPLHF. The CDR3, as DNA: TGCGCCAGCAGCCGGGACAGCGATAATTCACCCCTCCACTTT.

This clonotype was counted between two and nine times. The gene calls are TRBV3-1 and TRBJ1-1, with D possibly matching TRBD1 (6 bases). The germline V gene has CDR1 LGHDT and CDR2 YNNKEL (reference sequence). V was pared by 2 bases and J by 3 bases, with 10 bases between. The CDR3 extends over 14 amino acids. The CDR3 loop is CASSQRGADTEAFF. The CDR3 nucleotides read TGTGCCAGCAGCCAACGGGGGGCGGACACTGAAGCTTTCTTT.

CDR3 bases: TGTGCCAGCAGCCCGGGAAGCGGGAAGGCCAATGAGCAGTTCTTC. The encoded protein is CASSPGSGKANEQFF. V is TRBV11-3 and J is TRBJ2-1, with 7 bases identical to TRBD2. CDR1 and CDR2 (germline): SGHNT, YENEEA. There are 15 residues in the CDR3. The trim removed 5 bases at V and 6 bases at J, leaving 10 bases unmatched. The variable domain in full, completed from reference TRBV11-3 and TRBJ2-1, reads EAGVVQSPRYKIIEKKQPVAFWCNPISGHNTLYWYLQNLGQGPELLIRYENEEAVDDSQLPKDRFSAERLKGVDSTLKIQPAELGDSAVYLCASSPGSGKANEQFFGPGTRLTVL.

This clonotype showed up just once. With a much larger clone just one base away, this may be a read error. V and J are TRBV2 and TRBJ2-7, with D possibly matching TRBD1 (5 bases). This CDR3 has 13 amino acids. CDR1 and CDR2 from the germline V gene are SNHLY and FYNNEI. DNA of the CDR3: TGTGTCAGCAGGGTCGGCTTATCCTACGAGCAGTACTTC. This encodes CVSRVGLSYEQYF.

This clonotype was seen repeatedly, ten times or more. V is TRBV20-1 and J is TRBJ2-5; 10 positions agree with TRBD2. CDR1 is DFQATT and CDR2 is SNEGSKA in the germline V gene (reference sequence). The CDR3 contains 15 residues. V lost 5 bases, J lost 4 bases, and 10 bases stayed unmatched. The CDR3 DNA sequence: TGCAGTGCTCCTTTGAGCGGGAGGGCCGCAGAGACCCAGTACTTC. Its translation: CSAPLSGRAAETQYF.

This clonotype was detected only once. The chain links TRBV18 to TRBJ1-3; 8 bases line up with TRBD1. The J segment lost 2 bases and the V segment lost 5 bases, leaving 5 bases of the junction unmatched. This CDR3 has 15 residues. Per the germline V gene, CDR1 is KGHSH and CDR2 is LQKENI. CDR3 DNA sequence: TGTGCCAGCTCAATCGGACAGGGCCCTGGAAACACCATATATTTT. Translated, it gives CASSIGQGPGNTIYF.

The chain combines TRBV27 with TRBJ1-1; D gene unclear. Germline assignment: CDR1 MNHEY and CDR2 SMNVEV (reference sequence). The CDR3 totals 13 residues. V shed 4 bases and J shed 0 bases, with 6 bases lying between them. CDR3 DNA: TGTGCCAGCAGTTGGACGGTGAACACTGAAGCTTTCTTT. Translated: CASSWTVNTEAFF.

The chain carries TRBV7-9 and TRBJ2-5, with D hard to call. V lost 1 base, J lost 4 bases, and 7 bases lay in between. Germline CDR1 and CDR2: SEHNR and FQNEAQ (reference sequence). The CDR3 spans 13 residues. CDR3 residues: CASSLDRAETQYF. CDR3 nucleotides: TGTGCCAGCAGCTTAGATAGGGCAGAGACCCAGTACTTC.

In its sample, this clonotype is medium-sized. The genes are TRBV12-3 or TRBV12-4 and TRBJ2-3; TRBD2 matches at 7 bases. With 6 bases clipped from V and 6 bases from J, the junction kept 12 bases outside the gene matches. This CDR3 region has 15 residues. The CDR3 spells CASRRGTTAGDTQYF. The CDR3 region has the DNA TGTGCCAGCAGAAGAGGGACTACCGCTGGGGATACGCAGTATTTT.

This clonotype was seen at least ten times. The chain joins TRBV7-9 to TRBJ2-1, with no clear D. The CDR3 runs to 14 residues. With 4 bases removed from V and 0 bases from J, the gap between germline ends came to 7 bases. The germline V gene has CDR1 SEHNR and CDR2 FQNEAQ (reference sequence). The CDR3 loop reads CASSSQSSYNEQFF. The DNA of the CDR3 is TGTGCCAGCAGCTCACAGAGCTCCTACAATGAGCAGTTCTTC. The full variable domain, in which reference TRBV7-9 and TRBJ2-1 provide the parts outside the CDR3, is DTGVSQNPRHKITKRGQNVTFRCDPISEHNRLYWYRQTLGQGPEFLTYFQNEAQLEKSRLLSDRFSAERPKGSFSTLEIQRTEQGDSAMYLCASSSQSSYNEQFFGPGTRLTVL.

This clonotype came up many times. CDR3 DNA sequence: TGTGCCAGCACCCCAAGACTAGCGGGAGTTGCAGATACGCAGTATTTT. This translates into CASTPRLAGVADTQYF. The genes are TRBV12-3 or TRBV12-4 and TRBJ2-3, with TRBD2 identical over 12 bases. V dropped 7 bases and J dropped 4; count of bases not matched to a gene: 9. CDR3 size: 16 residues.

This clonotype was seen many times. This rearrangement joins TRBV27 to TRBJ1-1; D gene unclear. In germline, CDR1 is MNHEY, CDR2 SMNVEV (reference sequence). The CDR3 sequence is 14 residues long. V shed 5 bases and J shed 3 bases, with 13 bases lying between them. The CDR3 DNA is TGTGCCAGCAGTAGTTCGAACAGCCACACTGAAGCTTTCTTT. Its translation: CASSSSNSHTEAFF.

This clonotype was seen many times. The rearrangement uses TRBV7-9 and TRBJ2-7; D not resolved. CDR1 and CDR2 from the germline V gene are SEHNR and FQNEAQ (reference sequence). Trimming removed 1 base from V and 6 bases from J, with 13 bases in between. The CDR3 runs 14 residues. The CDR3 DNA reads TGTGCCAGCAGCTTAGGGTTTGAAGGGTCCGAGCAGTACTTC. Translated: CASSLGFEGSEQYF. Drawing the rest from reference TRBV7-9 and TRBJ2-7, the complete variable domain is DTGVSQNPRHKITKRGQNVTFRCDPISEHNRLYWYRQTLGQGPEFLTYFQNEAQLEKSRLLSDRFSAERPKGSFSTLEIQRTEQGDSAMYLCASSLGFEGSEQYFGPGTRLTVT.

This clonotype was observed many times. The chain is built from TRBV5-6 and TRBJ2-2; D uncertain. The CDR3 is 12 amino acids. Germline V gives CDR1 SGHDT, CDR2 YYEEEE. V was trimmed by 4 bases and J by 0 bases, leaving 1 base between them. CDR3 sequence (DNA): TGTGCCAGCAGCGCGAACACCGGGGAGCTGTTTTTT. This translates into CASSANTGELFF.

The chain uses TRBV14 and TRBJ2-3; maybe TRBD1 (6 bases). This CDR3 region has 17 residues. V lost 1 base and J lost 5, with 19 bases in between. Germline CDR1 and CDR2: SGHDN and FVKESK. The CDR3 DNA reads TGTGCCAGCAGCCAAGGGATGTCAAGCAGGGGTGAAGATACGCAGTATTTT. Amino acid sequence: CASSQGMSSRGEDTQYF.